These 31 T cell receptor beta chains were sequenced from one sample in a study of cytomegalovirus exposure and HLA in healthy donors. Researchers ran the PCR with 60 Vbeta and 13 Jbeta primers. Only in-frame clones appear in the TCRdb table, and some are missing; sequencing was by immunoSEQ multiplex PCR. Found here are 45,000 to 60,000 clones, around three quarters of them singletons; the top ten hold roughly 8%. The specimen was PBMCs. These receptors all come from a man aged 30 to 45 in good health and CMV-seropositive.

The CDR3 region has the DNA TGTGCCAGCAGTCCCCCCGGGACAGGGGATATCAGCTCTTGGACCCAGTACTTC. It translates to CASSPPGTGDISSWTQYF. The chain has TRBV5-5 and TRBJ2-5; TRBD1 matches at 10 bases. Germline CDR1 SGHKS, CDR2 YYEKEE (reference sequence). The CDR3 runs to 18 residues. Losses at the gene ends were 5 bases for V and 7 bases for J; bases not matched to a gene: 20.

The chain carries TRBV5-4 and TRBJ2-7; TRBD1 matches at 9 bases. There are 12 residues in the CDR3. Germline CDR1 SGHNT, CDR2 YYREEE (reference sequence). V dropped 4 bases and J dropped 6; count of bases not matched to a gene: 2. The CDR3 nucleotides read TGTGCCAGCAGCCGGGACAGGGTCGAGCAGTACTTC. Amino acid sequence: CASSRDRVEQYF.

The CDR3 here is CASSPTGTGNQPQHF. CDR3 nucleotides: TGTGCCAGCAGCCCAACCGGGACAGGGAATCAGCCCCAGCATTTT. The gene calls are TRBV25-1 and TRBJ1-5, with 9 bases aligning to TRBD1. Per germline, CDR1 MGHDK and CDR2 SYGVNS. The CDR3 totals 15 residues. The V and J ends lost 6 bases and 4 bases, in that order; junction bases with no gene match: 7. The full variable domain, rest sourced from reference TRBV25-1 and TRBJ1-5, is EADIYQTPRYLVIGTGKKITLECSQTMGHDKMYWYQQDPGMELHLIHYSYGVNSTEKGDLSSESTVSRIRTEHFPLTLESARPSHTSQYLCASSPTGTGNQPQHFGDGTRLSIL.

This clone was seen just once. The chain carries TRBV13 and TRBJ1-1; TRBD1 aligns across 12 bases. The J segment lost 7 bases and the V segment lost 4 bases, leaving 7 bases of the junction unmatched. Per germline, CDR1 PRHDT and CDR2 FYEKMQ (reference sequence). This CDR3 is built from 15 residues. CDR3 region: CASSSRDRGHDEAFF. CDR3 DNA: TGTGCCAGCAGCTCCCGGGACAGGGGGCATGATGAAGCTTTCTTT.

The CDR3 sequence is CASSLGDRIPRQLVQETQYF. For the CDR3, the DNA is TGCGCCAGCAGCTTGGGGGACAGGATCCCCCGCCAACTAGTCCAAGAGACCCAGTACTTC. The genes are TRBV5-1 and TRBJ2-5; TRBD1 aligns across 8 bases. The CDR3 is made up of 20 amino acids. The junction had 17 bases not matched to a gene; V was cut back by 0 bases and J by 1 base. Germline CDR1 is SGHRS and CDR2 is YFSETQ.

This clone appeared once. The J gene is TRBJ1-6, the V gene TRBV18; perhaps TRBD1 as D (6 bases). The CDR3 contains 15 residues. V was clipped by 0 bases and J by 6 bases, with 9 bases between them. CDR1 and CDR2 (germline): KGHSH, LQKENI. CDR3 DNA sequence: TGTGCCAGCTCACCACCGGGGGCTCCTAATTCACCCCTCCACTTT. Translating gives CASSPPGAPNSPLHF.

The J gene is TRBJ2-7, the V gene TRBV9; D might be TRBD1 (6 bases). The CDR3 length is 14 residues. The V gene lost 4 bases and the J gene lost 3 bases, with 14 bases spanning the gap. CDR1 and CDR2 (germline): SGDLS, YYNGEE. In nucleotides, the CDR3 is TGTGCCAGCAGCCTTTTTGAAGGGGGCTACGAGCAGTACTTC. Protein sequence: CASSLFEGGYEQYF.

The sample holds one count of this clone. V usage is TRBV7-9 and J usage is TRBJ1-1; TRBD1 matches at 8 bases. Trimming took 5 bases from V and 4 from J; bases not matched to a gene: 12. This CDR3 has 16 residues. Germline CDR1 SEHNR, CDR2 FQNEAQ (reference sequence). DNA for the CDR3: TGTGCCAGCAGCCCAAAGGGACAGGCATTGAGCACTGAAGCTTTCTTT. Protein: CASSPKGQALSTEAFF.

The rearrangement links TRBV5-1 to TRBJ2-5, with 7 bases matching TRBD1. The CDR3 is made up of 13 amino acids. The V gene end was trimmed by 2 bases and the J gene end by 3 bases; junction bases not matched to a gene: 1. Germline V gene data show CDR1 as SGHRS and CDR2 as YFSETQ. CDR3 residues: CASSLQGKETQYF. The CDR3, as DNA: TGCGCCAGCAGCTTACAGGGGAAAGAGACCCAGTACTTC. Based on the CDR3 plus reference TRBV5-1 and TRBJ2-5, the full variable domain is KAGVTQTPRYLIKTRGQQVTLSCSPISGHRSVSWYQQTPGQGLQFLFEYFSETQRNKGNFPGRFSGRQFSNSRSEMNVSTLELGDSALYLCASSLQGKETQYFGPGTRLLVL.

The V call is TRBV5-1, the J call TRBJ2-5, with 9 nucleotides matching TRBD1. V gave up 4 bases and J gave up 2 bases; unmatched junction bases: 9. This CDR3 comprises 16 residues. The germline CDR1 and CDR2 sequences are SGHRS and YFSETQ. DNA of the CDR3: TGCGCCAGCAGCCCGGGGCGTGGACAGGGGCAAGAGACCCAGTACTTC. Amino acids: CASSPGRGQGQETQYF. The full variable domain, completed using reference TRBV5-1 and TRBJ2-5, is KAGVTQTPRYLIKTRGQQVTLSCSPISGHRSVSWYQQTPGQGLQFLFEYFSETQRNKGNFPGRFSGRQFSNSRSEMNVSTLELGDSALYLCASSPGRGQGQETQYFGPGTRLLVL.

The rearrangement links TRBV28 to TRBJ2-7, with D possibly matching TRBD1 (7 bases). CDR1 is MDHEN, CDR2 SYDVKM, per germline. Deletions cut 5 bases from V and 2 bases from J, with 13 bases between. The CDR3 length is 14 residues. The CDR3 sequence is CASSIDREAYEQYF. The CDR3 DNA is TGTGCCAGCAGTATAGACAGGGAGGCCTACGAGCAGTACTTC.

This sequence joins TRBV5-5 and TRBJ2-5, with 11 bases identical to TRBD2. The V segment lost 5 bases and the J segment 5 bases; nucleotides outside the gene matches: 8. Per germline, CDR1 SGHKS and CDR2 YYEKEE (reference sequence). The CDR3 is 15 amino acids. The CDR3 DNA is TGTGCCAGCAGTTTGACGGGACTAGCGGCTGAGACCCAGTACTTC. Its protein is CASSLTGLAAETQYF. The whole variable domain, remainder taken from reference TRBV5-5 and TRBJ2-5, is DAGVTQSPTHLIKTRGQQVTLRCSPISGHKSVSWYQQVLGQGPQFIFQYYEKEERGRGNFPDRFSARQFPNYSSELNVNALLLGDSALYLCASSLTGLAAETQYFGPGTRLLVL.

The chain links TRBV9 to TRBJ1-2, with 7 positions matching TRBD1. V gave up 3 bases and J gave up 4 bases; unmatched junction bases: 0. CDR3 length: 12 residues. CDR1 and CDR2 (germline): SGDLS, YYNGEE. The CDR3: CASSAGGYGYTF. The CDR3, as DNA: TGTGCCAGCAGCGCAGGGGGCTATGGCTACACCTTC.

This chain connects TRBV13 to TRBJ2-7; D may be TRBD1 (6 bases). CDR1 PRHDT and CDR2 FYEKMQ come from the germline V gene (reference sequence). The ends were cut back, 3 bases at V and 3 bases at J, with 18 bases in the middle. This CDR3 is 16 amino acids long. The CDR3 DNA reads TGTGCCAGCAGCTTTAAAACCGGGACACTGAACTACGAGCAGTACTTC. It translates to CASSFKTGTLNYEQYF.

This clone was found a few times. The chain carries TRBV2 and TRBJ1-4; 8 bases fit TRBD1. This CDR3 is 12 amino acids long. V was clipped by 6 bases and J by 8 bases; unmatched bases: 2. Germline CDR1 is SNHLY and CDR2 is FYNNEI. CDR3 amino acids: CASRTGAEKLFF. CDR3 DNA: TGTGCCAGCAGGACAGGGGCAGAAAAACTGTTTTTT.

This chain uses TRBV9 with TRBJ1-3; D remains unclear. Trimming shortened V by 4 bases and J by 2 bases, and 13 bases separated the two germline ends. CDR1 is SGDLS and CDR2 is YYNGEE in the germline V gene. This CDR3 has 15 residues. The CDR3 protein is CASSSRREPGNTIYF. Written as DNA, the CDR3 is TGTGCCAGCAGCTCCCGTAGGGAGCCTGGAAACACCATATATTTT.

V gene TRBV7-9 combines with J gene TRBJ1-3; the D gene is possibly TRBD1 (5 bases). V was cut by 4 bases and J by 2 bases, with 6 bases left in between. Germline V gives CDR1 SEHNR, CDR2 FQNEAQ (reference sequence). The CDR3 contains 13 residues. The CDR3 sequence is CASSSRAGNTIYF. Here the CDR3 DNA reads TGTGCCAGCAGCTCCAGGGCTGGAAACACCATATATTTT.

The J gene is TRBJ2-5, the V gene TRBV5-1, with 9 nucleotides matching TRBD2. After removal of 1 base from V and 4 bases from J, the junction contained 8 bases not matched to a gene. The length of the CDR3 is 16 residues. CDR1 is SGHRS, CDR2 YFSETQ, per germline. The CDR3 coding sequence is TGCGCCAGCAGCTTGACTGGAGTAGCGGGGGTAGAGACCCAGTACTTC. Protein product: CASSLTGVAGVETQYF. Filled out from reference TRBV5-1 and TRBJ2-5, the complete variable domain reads KAGVTQTPRYLIKTRGQQVTLSCSPISGHRSVSWYQQTPGQGLQFLFEYFSETQRNKGNFPGRFSGRQFSNSRSEMNVSTLELGDSALYLCASSLTGVAGVETQYFGPGTRLLVL.

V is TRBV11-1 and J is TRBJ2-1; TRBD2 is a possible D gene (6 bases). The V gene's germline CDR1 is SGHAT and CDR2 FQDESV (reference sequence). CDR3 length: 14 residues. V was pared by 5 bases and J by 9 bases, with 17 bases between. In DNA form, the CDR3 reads TGTGCCAGCAGCCCCGAACGGATAGCGGCTGAGCAGTTCTTC. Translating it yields CASSPERIAAEQFF. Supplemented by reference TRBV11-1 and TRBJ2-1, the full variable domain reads EAEVAQSPRYKITEKSQAVAFWCDPISGHATLYWYRQILGQGPELLVQFQDESVVDDSQLPKDRFSAERLKGVDSTLKIQPAELGDSAMYLCASSPERIAAEQFFGPGTRLTVL.

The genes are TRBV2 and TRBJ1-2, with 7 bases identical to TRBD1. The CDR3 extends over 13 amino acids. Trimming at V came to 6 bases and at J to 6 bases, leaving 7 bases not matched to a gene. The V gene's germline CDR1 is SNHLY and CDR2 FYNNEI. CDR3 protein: CASSPTGSDGYTF. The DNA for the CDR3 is TGTGCCAGCAGCCCGACAGGGTCGGATGGCTACACCTTC.

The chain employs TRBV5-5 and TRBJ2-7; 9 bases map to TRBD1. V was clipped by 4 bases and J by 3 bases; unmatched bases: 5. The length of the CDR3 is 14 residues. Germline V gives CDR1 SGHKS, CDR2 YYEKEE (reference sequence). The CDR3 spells CASSTWDRVYEQYF. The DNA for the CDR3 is TGTGCCAGCAGCACTTGGGACAGGGTCTACGAGCAGTACTTC.

CDR3 protein: CASSDGTSGGADTQYF. CDR3 coding DNA: TGTGCCAGCAGTGACGGGACTAGCGGGGGGGCAGATACGCAGTATTTT. This rearrangement joins TRBV6-4 to TRBJ2-3; 16 bases map to TRBD2. The CDR3 totals 16 residues. V dropped 2 bases and J dropped 4; count of bases not matched to a gene: 0. Germline V gene data show CDR1 as MRHNA and CDR2 as SNTAGT.

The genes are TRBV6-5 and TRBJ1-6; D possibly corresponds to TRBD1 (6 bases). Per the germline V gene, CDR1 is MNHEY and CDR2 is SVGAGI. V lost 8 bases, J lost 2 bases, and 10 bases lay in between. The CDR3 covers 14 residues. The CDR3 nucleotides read TGTGCCAGCCGAGACAGGACCTATAATTCACCCCTCCACTTT. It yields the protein CASRDRTYNSPLHF.

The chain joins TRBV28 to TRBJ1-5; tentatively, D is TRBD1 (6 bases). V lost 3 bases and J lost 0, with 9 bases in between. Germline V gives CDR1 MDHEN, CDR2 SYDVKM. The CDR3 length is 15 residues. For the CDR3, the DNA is TGTGCCAGCAGTTTCGGGGGGGCTAGCAATCAGCCCCAGCATTTT. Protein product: CASSFGGASNQPQHF. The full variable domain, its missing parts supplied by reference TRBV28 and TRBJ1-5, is DVKVTQSSRYLVKRTGEKVFLECVQDMDHENMFWYRQDPGLGLRLIYFSYDVKMKEKGDIPEGYSVSREKKERFSLILESASTNQTSMYLCASSFGGASNQPQHFGDGTRLSIL.

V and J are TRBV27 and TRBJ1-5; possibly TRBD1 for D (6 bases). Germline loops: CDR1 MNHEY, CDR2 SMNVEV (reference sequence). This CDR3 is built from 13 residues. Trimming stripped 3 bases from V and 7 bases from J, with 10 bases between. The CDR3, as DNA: TGTGCCAGCAGTTTTGCGGGGGCACAGCCCCAGCATTTT. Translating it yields CASSFAGAQPQHF.

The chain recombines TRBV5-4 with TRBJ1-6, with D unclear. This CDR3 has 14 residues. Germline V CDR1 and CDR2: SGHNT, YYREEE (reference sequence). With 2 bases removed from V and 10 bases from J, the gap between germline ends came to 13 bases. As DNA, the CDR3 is TGTGCCAGCAGCTTCGGGGATAGGTTCTCACCCCTCCACTTT. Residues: CASSFGDRFSPLHF.

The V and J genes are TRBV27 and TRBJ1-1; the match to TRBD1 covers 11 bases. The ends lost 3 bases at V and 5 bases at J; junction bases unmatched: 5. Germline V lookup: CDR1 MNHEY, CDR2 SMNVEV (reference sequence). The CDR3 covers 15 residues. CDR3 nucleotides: TGTGCCAGCAGTTTCGGGGACAGGGGGTCGACTGAAGCTTTCTTT. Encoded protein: CASSFGDRGSTEAFF.

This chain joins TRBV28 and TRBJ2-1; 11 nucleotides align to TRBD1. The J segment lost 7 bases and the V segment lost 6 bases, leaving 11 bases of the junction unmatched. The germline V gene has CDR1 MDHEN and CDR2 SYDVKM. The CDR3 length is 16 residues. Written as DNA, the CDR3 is TGTGCCAGCAGCGGAGACCGGGACAGGGGGGGGAATGAGCAGTTCTTC. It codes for CASSGDRDRGGNEQFF.

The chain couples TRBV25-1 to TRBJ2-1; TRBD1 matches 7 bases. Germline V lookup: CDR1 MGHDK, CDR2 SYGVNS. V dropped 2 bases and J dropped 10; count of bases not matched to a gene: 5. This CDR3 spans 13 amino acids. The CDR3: CASSELWGQEQFF. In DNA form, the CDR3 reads TGTGCCAGCAGTGAACTTTGGGGACAGGAGCAGTTCTTC. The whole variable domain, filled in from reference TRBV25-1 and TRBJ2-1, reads EADIYQTPRYLVIGTGKKITLECSQTMGHDKMYWYQQDPGMELHLIHYSYGVNSTEKGDLSSESTVSRIRTEHFPLTLESARPSHTSQYLCASSELWGQEQFFGPGTRLTVL.

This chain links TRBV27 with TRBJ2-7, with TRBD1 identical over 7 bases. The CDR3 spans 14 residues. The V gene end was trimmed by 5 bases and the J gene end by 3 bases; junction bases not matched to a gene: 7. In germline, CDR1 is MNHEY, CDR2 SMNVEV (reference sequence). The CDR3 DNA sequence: TGTGCCAGCAGTAACCGGGACAGCTTCTACGAGCAGTACTTC. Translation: CASSNRDSFYEQYF.

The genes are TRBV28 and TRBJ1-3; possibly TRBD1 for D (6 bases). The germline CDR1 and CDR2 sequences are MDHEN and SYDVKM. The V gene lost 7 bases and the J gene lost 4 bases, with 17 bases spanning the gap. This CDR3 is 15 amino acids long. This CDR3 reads CASTSGGAKGNTIYF. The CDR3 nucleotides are TGTGCCAGCACGTCTGGGGGGGCGAAAGGAAACACCATATATTTT.